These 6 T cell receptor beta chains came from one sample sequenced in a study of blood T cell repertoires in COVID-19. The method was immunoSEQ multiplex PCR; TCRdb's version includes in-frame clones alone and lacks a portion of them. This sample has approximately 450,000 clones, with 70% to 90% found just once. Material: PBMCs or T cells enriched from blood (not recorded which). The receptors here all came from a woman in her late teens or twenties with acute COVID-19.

CDR3 loop: CASSLSAANYGYTF. The CDR3 nucleotides read TGTGCCAGCAGTTTAAGCGCGGCTAACTATGGCTACACCTTC. V is TRBV27 and J is TRBJ1-2, with D unresolved. Per the germline V gene, CDR1 is MNHEY and CDR2 is SMNVEV (reference sequence). V lost 2 bases to trimming and J lost 0 bases, with 7 bases between them. This CDR3 has 14 residues.

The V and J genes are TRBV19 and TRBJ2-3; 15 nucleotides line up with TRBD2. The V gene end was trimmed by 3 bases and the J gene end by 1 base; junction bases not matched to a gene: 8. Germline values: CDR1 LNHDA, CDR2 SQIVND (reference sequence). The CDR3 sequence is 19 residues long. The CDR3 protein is CASSIPRTSGRVGTDTQYF. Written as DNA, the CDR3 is TGTGCCAGTAGTATCCCCAGGACTAGCGGGAGGGTGGGCACAGATACGCAGTATTTT.

DNA for the CDR3: TGCAGCGTGCAGCAGGGTCGAGAGACCCAGTACTTC. This translates into CSVQQGRETQYF. The genes are TRBV29-1 and TRBJ2-5; tentatively, D is TRBD1 (5 bases). Germline V CDR1 and CDR2: SQVTM, ANQGSEA. The CDR3 length is 12 residues. Trimming left V 6 bases short and J 4 bases short, with 12 bases between.

CDR3: CASSRLGRSNQPQHF. In nucleotides, the CDR3 is TGCGCCAGCAGTCGTTTGGGGCGGAGCAATCAGCCCCAGCATTTT. V and J are TRBV4-1 and TRBJ1-5, with D tentatively TRBD1 (5 bases). Trimming stripped 6 bases from V and 1 base from J, with 13 bases between. Germline CDR1 and CDR2: MGHRA and YSYEKL. The CDR3 has 15 amino acids.

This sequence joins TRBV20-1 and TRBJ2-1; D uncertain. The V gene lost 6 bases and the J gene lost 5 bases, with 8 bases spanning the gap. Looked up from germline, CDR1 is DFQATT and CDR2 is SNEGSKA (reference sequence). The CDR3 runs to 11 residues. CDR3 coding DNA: TGCAGTGCCCGCGAGGACAATGAGCAGTTCTTC. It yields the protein CSAREDNEQFF.

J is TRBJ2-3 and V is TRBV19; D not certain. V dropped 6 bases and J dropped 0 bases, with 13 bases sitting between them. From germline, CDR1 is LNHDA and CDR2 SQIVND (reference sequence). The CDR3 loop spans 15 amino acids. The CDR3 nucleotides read TGTGCCAGTAGAGAGCAGGTAACTAGCACAGATACGCAGTATTTT. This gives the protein CASREQVTSTDTQYF.